This T cell receptor beta chain comes out of a study of technical replicates of blood from a few donors (dated by TCRdb to about 2017). For CDR1 and CDR2, the germline V gene lists SGHVS and FQNEAQ. V is cut back by 5 bases and J by 7 bases, with 4 bases in the junction unmatched. The CDR3 has 13 amino acids, counting the end cysteine and phenylalanine. The only DNA kept is the CDR3, 39 bases in frame from the first base. Receptors were amplified or captured by the immunoSEQ multiplex PCR assay. This immuneACCESS table, as held by TCRdb, lists in-frame sequences with V and J called but not all clones. Of the missing ones, under half trace to an unresolved V gene in checked studies; the others have no known cause. In all, the sample holds roughly 62,000 clones, and roughly nine tenths of those were seen once. The ten largest clones capture roughly 5% of the sample. Points on this clone: Its recognized antigen is unknown. Per-base quality was not reported, and no clone a single base away is much larger than it.

This TCR was recovered from a human donor in good health. Some clones in this sample may be carry-over from other donors' samples. The chain is assembled from TRBV7-8 and TRBJ2-7; 11 central bases correspond to TRBD1. The material sequenced was PBMCs. Read as DNA, the sequence is TGTGCCAGCAGCACCGGGACAGGGGGAGAGCAGTACTTC. This sequence encodes CASSTGTGGEQYF.